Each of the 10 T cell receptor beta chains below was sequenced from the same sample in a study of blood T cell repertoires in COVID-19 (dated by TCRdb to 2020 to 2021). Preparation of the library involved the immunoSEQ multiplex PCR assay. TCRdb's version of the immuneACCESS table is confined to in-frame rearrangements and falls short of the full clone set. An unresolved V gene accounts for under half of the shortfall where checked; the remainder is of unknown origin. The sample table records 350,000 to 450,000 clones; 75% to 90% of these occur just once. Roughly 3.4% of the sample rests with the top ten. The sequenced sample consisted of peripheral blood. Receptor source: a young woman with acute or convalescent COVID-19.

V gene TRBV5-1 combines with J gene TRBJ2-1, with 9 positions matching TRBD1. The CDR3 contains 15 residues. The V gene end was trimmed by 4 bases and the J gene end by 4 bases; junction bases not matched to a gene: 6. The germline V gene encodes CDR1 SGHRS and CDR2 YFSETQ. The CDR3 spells CASSRGGTGYNEQFF. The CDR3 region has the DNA TGCGCCAGCAGCCGAGGGGGGACAGGGTACAATGAGCAGTTCTTC. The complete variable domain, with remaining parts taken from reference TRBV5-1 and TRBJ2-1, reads KAGVTQTPRYLIKTRGQQVTLSCSPISGHRSVSWYQQTPGQGLQFLFEYFSETQRNKGNFPGRFSGRQFSNSRSEMNVSTLELGDSALYLCASSRGGTGYNEQFFGPGTRLTVL.

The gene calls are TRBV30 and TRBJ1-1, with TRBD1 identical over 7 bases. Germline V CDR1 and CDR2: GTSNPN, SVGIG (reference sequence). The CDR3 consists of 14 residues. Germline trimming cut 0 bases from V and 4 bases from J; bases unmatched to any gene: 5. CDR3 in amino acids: CAWSVQGIGTEAFF. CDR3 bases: TGTGCCTGGAGTGTACAGGGGATAGGCACTGAAGCTTTCTTT.

The CDR3 spells CASPGQGHTEAFF. The CDR3 DNA follows: TGCGCCAGCCCGGGACAGGGGCACACTGAAGCTTTCTTT. This chain joins TRBV10-1 and TRBJ1-1; 10 bases line up with TRBD1. J was trimmed by 3 bases and V by 8 bases; bases with no gene match: 3. This CDR3 region has 13 residues. Germline V gives CDR1 WNHNN, CDR2 SYGVQD (reference sequence).

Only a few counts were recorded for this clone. The CDR3 protein is CASRDRGGLSYEQYF. CDR3 in DNA: TGTGCCAGCAGAGACAGGGGGGGCCTCTCCTACGAGCAGTACTTC. The rearrangement uses TRBV2 and TRBJ2-7; TRBD1 matches 9 bases. The V and J ends lost 6 bases and 0 bases, in that order; junction bases with no gene match: 6. The germline gives CDR1 SNHLY, CDR2 FYNNEI. The CDR3 runs to 15 residues. Drawing the rest from reference TRBV2 and TRBJ2-7, the complete variable domain is EPEVTQTPSHQVTQMGQEVILRCVPISNHLYFYWYRQILGQKVEFLVSFYNNEISEKSEIFDDQFSVERPDGSNFTLKIRSTKLEDSAMYFCASRDRGGLSYEQYFGPGTRLTVT.

The CDR3 sequence: CAISQTVYGYTF. CDR3 bases: TGTGCCATCAGCCAGACAGTTTATGGCTACACCTTC. The rearrangement links TRBV10-3 to TRBJ1-2; TRBD1 might be the D (5 bases). The germline V gene encodes CDR1 ENHRY and CDR2 SYGVKD. V was pared by 6 bases and J by 5 bases, with 10 bases between. CDR3 length: 12 amino acids.

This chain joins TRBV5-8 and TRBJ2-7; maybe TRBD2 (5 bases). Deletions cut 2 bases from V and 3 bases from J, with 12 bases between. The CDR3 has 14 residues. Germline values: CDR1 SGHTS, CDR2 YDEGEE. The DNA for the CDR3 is TGTGCCAGCAGCTTTGGGGAAAGCGGCTACGAGCAGTACTTC. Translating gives CASSFGESGYEQYF.

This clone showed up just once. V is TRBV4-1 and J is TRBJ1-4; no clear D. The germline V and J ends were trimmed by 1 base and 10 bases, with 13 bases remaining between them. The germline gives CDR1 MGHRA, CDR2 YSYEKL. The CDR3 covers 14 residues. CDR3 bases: TGCGCCAGCAGCCAAGGACTCTGGGAGAGAAAACTGTTTTTT. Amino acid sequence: CASSQGLWERKLFF.

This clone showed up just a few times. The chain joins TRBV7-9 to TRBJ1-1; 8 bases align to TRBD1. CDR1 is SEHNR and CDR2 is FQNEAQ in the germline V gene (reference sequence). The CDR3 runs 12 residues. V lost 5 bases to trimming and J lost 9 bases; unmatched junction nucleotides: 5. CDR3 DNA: TGTGCCAGCAGCCCCGGACAGGGACAAGCTTTCTTT. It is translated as CASSPGQGQAFF.

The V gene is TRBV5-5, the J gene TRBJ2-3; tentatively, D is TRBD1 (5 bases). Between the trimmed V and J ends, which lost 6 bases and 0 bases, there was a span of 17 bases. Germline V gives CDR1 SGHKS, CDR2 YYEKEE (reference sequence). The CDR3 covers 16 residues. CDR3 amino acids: CASKTGLGRSTDTQYF. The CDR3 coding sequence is TGTGCCAGCAAAACAGGCCTGGGAAGAAGCACAGATACGCAGTATTTT.

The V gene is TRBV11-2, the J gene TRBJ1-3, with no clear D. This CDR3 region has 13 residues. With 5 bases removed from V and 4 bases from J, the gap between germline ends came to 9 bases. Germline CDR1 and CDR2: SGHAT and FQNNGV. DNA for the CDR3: TGTGCCAGCAGCATCACAGTCGGAAACACCATATATTTT. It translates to CASSITVGNTIYF.